There are many counts of the clone carrying this T cell receptor (beta chain). Its antigen is as yet unknown. TCRdb reprocessed the RT-PCR reads with MiXCR, giving one entry per CDR3 protein. The sample records around 170,000 distinct CDR3 sequences, about 10% being singletons. The sample comes from a study of response to subunit inactivated influenza vaccine. Whole-study findings and limits: The authors suggested that few new T cells are recruited per seasonal influenza vaccination.

V lost 7 bases and J 0 bases, leaving 9 bases between the germline ends. The CDR3 is 14 amino acids. This receptor was identified in a man in his fifties or sixties who received an inactivated influenza vaccine. The chain is built from TRBV12-3 or TRBV12-4 and TRBJ2-2; D is uncertain. The sample in question was CD8+ T cells sorted from PBMCs, obtained less than 30 months after vaccination. The CDR3 region has the DNA TGTGCCAGCACTGGGCTAGCGAACACCGGGGAGCTGTTTTTT. Its protein product is CASTGLANTGELFF.